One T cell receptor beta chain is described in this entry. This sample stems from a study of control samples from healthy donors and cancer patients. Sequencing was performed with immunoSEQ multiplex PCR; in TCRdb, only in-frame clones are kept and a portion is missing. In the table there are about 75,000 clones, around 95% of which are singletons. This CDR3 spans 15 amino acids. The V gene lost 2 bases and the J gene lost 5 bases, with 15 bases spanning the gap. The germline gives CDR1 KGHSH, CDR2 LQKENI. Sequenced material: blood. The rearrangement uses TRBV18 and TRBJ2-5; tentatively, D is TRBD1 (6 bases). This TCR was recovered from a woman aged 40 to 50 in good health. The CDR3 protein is CASSPSPGAGETQYF. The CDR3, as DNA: TGTGCCAGCTCACCATCCCCAGGGGCAGGGGAGACCCAGTACTTC.